This T cell receptor beta chain derives from a study of cytomegalovirus exposure and HLA in healthy donors. Primers: 60 Vbeta forward and 13 Jbeta reverse. Repertoires were generated with immunoSEQ multiplex PCR, while TCRdb's copy carries only in-frame clones and drops some. There are hundreds of thousands of clones in the sample; approximately 88% occur only once, and about 0.77% lies in the top ten. In germline, CDR1 is SEHNR, CDR2 FQNEAQ (reference sequence). Unmatched junction bases numbered 20, after V lost 5 bases and J lost 8 bases. This CDR3 is 19 amino acids long. This TCR was recovered from a boy younger than 10 in good health and CMV-seronegative. Sequencing was performed on PBMCs. The chain uses TRBV7-9 and TRBJ2-1; 11 nucleotides align to TRBD2. The DNA for the CDR3 is TGTGCCAGCAGCGGACACCAAACTACTAGCGGGGGCCCCTGGTATGAGCAGTTCTTC. This translates into CASSGHQTTSGGPWYEQFF. The full variable domain, in which reference TRBV7-9 and TRBJ2-1 provide the parts outside the CDR3, is DTGVSQNPRHKITKRGQNVTFRCDPISEHNRLYWYRQTLGQGPEFLTYFQNEAQLEKSRLLSDRFSAERPKGSFSTLEIQRTEQGDSAMYLCASSGHQTTSGGPWYEQFFGPGTRLTVL.